A selection of T cell receptor beta chains follows, all from one sample in a study of CD8 T cells in ankylosing spondylitis. One entry per CDR3 protein, called by TCRdb with MiXCR from the 5' RACE reads. The data show 150,000 to 250,000 distinct CDR3 sequences, 9.5% to 15% seen once. Sequenced: blood, either unsorted or a sorted T cell fraction (not recorded which). The receptor source for this set is a male donor with ankylosing spondylitis or in good health (not recorded which). The CDR3 runs from the conserved cysteine through the conserved F or W. Fields, in order: clone size, D gene, J gene, V gene, CDR3 protein. D genes are given only for firm matches. Expanded clones get a size class; other rows say once, few or many, or leave the size out.

clone_size: few; d_call: NA; j_call: TRBJ2-3; v_call: TRBV27; cdr3_aa: CASRLDLDTQYF
clone_size: few; d_call: NA; j_call: TRBJ2-3; v_call: TRBV29-1; cdr3_aa: CSVEAVQGRRADTQYF
clone_size: NA; d_call: TRBD2; j_call: TRBJ2-1; v_call: TRBV4-1; cdr3_aa: CASSWRAGATYNEQFF
clone_size: NA; d_call: NA; j_call: TRBJ2-1; v_call: TRBV15; cdr3_aa: CATSPAGEPNSKFF
clone_size: many; d_call: NA; j_call: TRBJ2-3; v_call: TRBV4-1; cdr3_aa: CASSLGRGTDTQYF
clone_size: NA; d_call: NA; j_call: TRBJ1-5; v_call: TRBV4-1; cdr3_aa: CASSQDRGPQHF
clone_size: NA; d_call: TRBD2; j_call: TRBJ2-7; v_call: TRBV6-1; cdr3_aa: CASDNSMGGVRNEQYF
clone_size: NA; d_call: TRBD2; j_call: TRBJ2-7; v_call: TRBV30; cdr3_aa: CAWRGGSSYEQYF
clone_size: few; d_call: TRBD2; j_call: TRBJ2-3; v_call: TRBV7-9; cdr3_aa: CASSLKNEVAGVTQYF
clone_size: NA; d_call: TRBD2; j_call: TRBJ2-1; v_call: TRBV4-1; cdr3_aa: CASSQEGSLAGATRHEQFF
clone_size: NA; d_call: NA; j_call: TRBJ2-7; v_call: TRBV6-1; cdr3_aa: CASSELGSVREQYF
clone_size: few; d_call: NA; j_call: TRBJ2-6; v_call: TRBV19; cdr3_aa: CASSMMTSGANVLTF
clone_size: NA; d_call: NA; j_call: TRBJ2-5; v_call: TRBV6-1; cdr3_aa: CASSRPEGAGGETQYF
clone_size: few; d_call: TRBD2; j_call: TRBJ2-1; v_call: TRBV13; cdr3_aa: CASSPSGRALSSYNEQFF
clone_size: few; d_call: NA; j_call: TRBJ2-7; v_call: TRBV29-1; cdr3_aa: CSGAGGIGYEQYF
clone_size: NA; d_call: NA; j_call: TRBJ1-6; v_call: TRBV15; cdr3_aa: CATSRVQGYSPLHF
clone_size: NA; d_call: TRBD1; j_call: TRBJ2-7; v_call: TRBV13; cdr3_aa: CASSSRQGETYEQYF
clone_size: many; d_call: TRBD2; j_call: TRBJ2-7; v_call: TRBV3-1; cdr3_aa: CASSHNSGRTSNEQYF
clone_size: once; d_call: TRBD2; j_call: TRBJ2-1; v_call: TRBV4-1; cdr3_aa: CVSSQDSGGDEFYNEQFF
clone_size: many; d_call: NA; j_call: TRBJ2-1; v_call: TRBV29-1; cdr3_aa: CSVERAGDTYNEQFF
clone_size: NA; d_call: NA; j_call: TRBJ2-1; v_call: TRBV3-1; cdr3_aa: CASSHRGEKNEQFF
clone_size: many; d_call: NA; j_call: TRBJ2-1; v_call: TRBV4-1; cdr3_aa: CASSQAVQGNEQFF
clone_size: few; d_call: TRBD1; j_call: TRBJ1-2; v_call: TRBV14; cdr3_aa: CASSPTGGIVYGYTF